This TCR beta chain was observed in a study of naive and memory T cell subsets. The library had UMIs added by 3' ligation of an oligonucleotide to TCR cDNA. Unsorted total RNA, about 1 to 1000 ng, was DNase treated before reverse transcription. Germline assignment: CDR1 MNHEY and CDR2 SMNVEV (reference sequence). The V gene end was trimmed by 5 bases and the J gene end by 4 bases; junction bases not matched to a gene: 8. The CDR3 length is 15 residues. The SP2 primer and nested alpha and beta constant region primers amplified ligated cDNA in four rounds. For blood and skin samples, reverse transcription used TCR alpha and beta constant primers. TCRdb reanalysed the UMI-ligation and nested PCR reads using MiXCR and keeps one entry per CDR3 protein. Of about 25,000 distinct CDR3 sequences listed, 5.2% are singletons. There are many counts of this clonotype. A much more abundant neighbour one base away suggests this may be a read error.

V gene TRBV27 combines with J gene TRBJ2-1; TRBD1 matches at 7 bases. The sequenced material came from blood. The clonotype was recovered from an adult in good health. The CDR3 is CASSEQGPRYNEQFF. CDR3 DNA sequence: TGTGCCAGCAGTGAACAGGGGCCCCGTTACAATGAGCAGTTCTTC.